The rows below give T cell receptor beta chains drawn from one sample of a study of molecular identifiers for immune sequencing clone quantification. TCRdb reprocessed the PCR reads via MiXCR and lists one record per CDR3 protein. This sample has around 480,000 distinct CDR3 sequences; about 25% occur once, and the top ten carry approximately 0.8%. The sequenced sample was naive CD8+ T cells from blood, with Jurkat cell RNA spiked in. All receptors derive from a human donor in good health. Some libraries in this study had Jurkat cell RNA spiked in. CDR3s include the opening cysteine and the closing phenylalanine or tryptophan. The D gene is left open where the match is weak. Clone size appears in some rows only: once, few, many, or a class for an expanded clone.

CASSKSNEQFF | . | TRBJ2-1 | TRBV13 | .
CASSERVGAVSGNTIYF | few | TRBJ1-3 | TRBV6-1 | .
CASSLWRGDSNEQFF | few | TRBJ2-1 | TRBV11-3 | TRBD2
CASSLADRLTNEKLFF | few | TRBJ1-4 | TRBV7-9 | TRBD1
CSVLTPLGYEQYF | many | TRBJ2-7 | TRBV29-1 | .
CSVEDYLARGTPSTDTQYF | many | TRBJ2-3 | TRBV29-1 | .
CSARVTAAKTTIIAGANVLTF | . | TRBJ2-6 | TRBV20-1 | .
CASSLGQGSVYVSNQPQHF | . | TRBJ1-5 | TRBV6-2/TRBV6-3 | TRBD1
CACSWDSSYNEQFF | many | TRBJ2-1 | TRBV12-3/TRBV12-4 | TRBD1
CASSHFQQEAFF | many | TRBJ1-1 | TRBV28 | .
CASSYGTDQYF | . | TRBJ2-7 | TRBV6-2/TRBV6-3 | TRBD1
CASGRGTGNTIYF | few | TRBJ1-3 | TRBV27 | .
CASRLLAGGNTGELFF | . | TRBJ2-2 | TRBV6-1 | TRBD2
CASSRSQTPGDTQYF | many | TRBJ2-3 | TRBV7-6 | .
CASSQVGGDPTDTQYF | many | TRBJ2-3 | TRBV4-1 | .
CASSQESEGFYEQYF | few | TRBJ2-7 | TRBV4-2 | .
CASSIPGTATPYGHTF | . | TRBJ1-2 | TRBV19 | TRBD1
CASSEAGPYSPLHF | few | TRBJ1-6 | TRBV7-6 | .
CASSPRTVPYEKLFF | . | TRBJ1-4 | TRBV27 | .
CASGLLAGGKETQYF | few | TRBJ2-5 | TRBV27 | TRBD2
CASSLSVGRNLYNEQFF | few | TRBJ2-1 | TRBV5-3 | TRBD2
CASSIVTGYSTDTQYF | . | TRBJ2-3 | TRBV19 | TRBD1
CASSQRGYMNEQFF | . | TRBJ2-1 | TRBV7-7 | TRBD2
CASSEGGARTDTQYF | . | TRBJ2-3 | TRBV4-1 | .
CASVRGLGNQPQHF | . | TRBJ1-5 | TRBV6-2/TRBV6-3 | .